The rows below give T cell receptor beta chains drawn from one sample of a study of post-analysis software for immune sequencing data. From the PCR reads, TCRdb called clonotypes with MiXCR, one entry per CDR3 protein. The sample lists about 460,000 distinct CDR3 sequences, nearly 45% occurring once. The specimen sequenced was blood. The receptor set was obtained from a girl between 5 and 17 years old with multiple sclerosis. Each CDR3 is given with its conserved first and last residue. The D gene is left open where the match is weak.

cdr3_length j_call d_call v_call cdr3_aa
17 TRBJ1-1 - TRBV6-5 CASSYRSTSVGSTEAFF
15 TRBJ2-5 - TRBV12-3/TRBV12-4 CASSHRTAPQETQYF
16 TRBJ1-5 - TRBV12-3/TRBV12-4 CASSFSGARSNQPQHF
13 TRBJ1-4 TRBD1 TRBV6-4 CASIRGQDEKLFF
16 TRBJ2-1 - TRBV18 CASSPSRASSYNEQFF
12 TRBJ2-4 - TRBV20-1 CSARDRDVIQYF
15 TRBJ2-1 - TRBV4-1 CASSQGTDSYNEQFF
16 TRBJ2-3 - TRBV7-7 CASSPGGAYGTDTQYF
14 TRBJ2-2 - TRBV20-1 CSARVSANTGELFF
15 TRBJ2-3 TRBD2 TRBV7-3 CASTPSGASTDTQYF
18 TRBJ2-6 - TRBV24-1 CATSVTGGERSGANVLTF
15 TRBJ2-7 TRBD1 TRBV11-2 CAGSSPDRMINEQYF
15 TRBJ2-5 TRBD1 TRBV5-1 CASSPGQGRRETQYF
14 TRBJ2-7 - TRBV6-2/TRBV6-3 CASSYAWAIYEQYF
13 TRBJ1-2 - TRBV29-1 CSVPGAGDYGYIF
14 TRBJ2-1 - TRBV7-2 CASSLETRANEQFF
15 TRBJ2-5 TRBD1 TRBV6-6 CASLYGTGGLETQYF
12 TRBJ1-2 - TRBV12-3/TRBV12-4 CASSSGYYGYTF
16 TRBJ1-4 TRBD1 TRBV5-5 CASSLEGARTNEKLFF
14 TRBJ2-3 TRBD1 TRBV28 CASSDRDSTGTQYF
17 TRBJ2-3 - TRBV12-3/TRBV12-4 CASSLALSWGSTDTQYF
14 TRBJ2-7 TRBD2 TRBV6-6 CASSRGGRTYEQYF
20 TRBJ2-3 TRBD2 TRBV15 CATSRPGLAEHLLSTDTQYF
17 TRBJ2-1 TRBD2 TRBV4-1 CASSPGPSGSSYNEQFF
14 TRBJ2-5 - TRBV20-1 CSAVEGGQQATQYF
17 TRBJ2-1 TRBD2 TRBV15 CATSRVASGRGRDEQFF
15 TRBJ2-7 TRBD2 TRBV3-1 CASSQRLAASYEQYF
18 TRBJ2-1 TRBD2 TRBV7-9 CASSSRGHGSSGSKEQFF
15 TRBJ2-5 TRBD2 TRBV25-1 CASSRASGAQETQYF
15 - TRBD2 TRBV20-1 CSAREGLAGVETQYF
15 TRBJ1-2 TRBD1 TRBV3-1 CASSQGQGAYYGYTF
18 TRBJ2-1 TRBD2 TRBV9 CASSVGTGTSGYYNEQFF
14 TRBJ1-1 - TRBV6-2/TRBV6-3 CASSRLWDDAEAFF
15 TRBJ2-7 - TRBV6-5 CASSYSPPKHYEQYF
17 TRBJ2-5 TRBD2 TRBV27 CASSPGLAGGPVETQYF
15 TRBJ1-5 - TRBV5-5 CASSLGVRRAQPQHF
14 TRBJ2-1 - TRBV28 CASSLNRVLNEQFF
17 TRBJ2-3 TRBD1 TRBV4-1 CASSHGQGHASTDTQYF
14 TRBJ1-2 - TRBV6-6 CASSYVGDANGYTF
13 TRBJ1-2 - TRBV12-3/TRBV12-4 CTSSSGQNYGYTF
13 TRBJ1-5 - TRBV6-5 CASRGSANQPQHF
17 TRBJ2-5 TRBD1 TRBV29-1 CSVEDRGQQGGEETQYF
15 TRBJ1-1 - TRBV7-2 CASSLRFGGATEAFF
13 TRBJ2-5 - TRBV28 CASSLGHRETQYF
16 TRBJ1-2 - TRBV4-2 CASSQDREGGDYGYTF
16 TRBJ2-1 - TRBV10-3 CAISELDGDRGNEQFF
14 TRBJ1-1 TRBD1 TRBV20-1 CSARLIGQAYEAFF
13 TRBJ2-5 - TRBV4-3 CASSQEYRETQYF
16 TRBJ2-1 TRBD2 TRBV6-4 CASSDSGTSGRNEQFF
14 TRBJ2-7 - TRBV25-1 CASSEWGGGEAQYF
13 TRBJ2-6 - TRBV28 CASSSTGANVLTF